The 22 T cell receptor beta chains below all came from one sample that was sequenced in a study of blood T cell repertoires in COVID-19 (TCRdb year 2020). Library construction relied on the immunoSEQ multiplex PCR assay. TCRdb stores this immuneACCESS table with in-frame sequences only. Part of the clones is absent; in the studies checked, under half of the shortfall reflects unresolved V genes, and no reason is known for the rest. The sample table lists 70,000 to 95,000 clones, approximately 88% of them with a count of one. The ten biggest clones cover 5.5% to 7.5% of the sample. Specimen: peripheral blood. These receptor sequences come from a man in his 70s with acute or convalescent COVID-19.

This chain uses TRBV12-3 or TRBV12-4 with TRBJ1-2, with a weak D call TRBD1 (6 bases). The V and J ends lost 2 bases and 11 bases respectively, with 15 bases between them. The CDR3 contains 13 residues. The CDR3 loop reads CASSLFPDSFYTF. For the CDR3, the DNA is TGTGCCAGCAGTTTATTCCCGGACAGCTTTTACACCTTC.

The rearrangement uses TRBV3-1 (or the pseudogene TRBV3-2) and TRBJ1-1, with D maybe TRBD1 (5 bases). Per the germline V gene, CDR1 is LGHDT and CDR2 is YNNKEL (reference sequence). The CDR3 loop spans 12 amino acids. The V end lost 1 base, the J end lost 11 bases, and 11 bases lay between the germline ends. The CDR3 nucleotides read TGTGCCAGCAGCCAAGTGGGCAGGGCCGCTTTCTTT. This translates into CASSQVGRAAFF.

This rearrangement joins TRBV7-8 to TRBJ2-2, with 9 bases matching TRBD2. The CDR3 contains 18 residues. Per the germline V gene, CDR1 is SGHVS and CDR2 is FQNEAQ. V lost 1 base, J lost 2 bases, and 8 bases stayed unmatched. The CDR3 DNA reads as TGTGCCAGCAGCTTAGGTCAAACTAGCGGGTTTAACACCGGGGAGCTGTTTTTT. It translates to CASSLGQTSGFNTGELFF.

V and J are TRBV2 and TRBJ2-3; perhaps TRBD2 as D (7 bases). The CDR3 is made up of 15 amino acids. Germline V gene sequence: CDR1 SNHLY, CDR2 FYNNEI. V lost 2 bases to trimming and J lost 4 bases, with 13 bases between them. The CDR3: CASSEKGGAADTQYF. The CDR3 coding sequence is TGTGCCAGCAGTGAAAAAGGGGGGGCGGCAGATACGCAGTATTTT.

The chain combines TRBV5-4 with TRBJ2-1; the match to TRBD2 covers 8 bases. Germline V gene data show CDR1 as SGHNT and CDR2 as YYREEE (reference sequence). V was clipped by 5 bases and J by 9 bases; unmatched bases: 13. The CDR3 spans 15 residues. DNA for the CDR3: TGTGCCAGCAGGCTAGCGGGTGGCCGTTACGGTGAGCAGTTCTTC. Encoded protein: CASRLAGGRYGEQFF.

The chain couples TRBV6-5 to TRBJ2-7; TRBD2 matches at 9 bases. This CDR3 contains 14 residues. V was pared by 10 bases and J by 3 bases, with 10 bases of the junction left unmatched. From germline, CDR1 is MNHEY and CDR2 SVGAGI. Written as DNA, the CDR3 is TGTGCCACCGAGGGACTAGCCCCGCGCTACGAGCAGTACTTC. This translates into CATEGLAPRYEQYF.

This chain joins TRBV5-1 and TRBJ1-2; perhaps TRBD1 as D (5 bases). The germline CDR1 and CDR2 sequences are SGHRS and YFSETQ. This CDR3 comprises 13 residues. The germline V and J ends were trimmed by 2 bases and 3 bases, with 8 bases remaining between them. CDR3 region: CASSFGGDYGYTF. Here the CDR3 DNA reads TGCGCCAGCAGCTTCGGGGGGGACTATGGCTACACCTTC.

As DNA, the CDR3 is TGTGCCAGCAGTGAACTGGGTGCAGGGGCGAATGAGCAGTTCTTC. Protein sequence: CASSELGAGANEQFF. The J gene is TRBJ2-1, the V gene TRBV6-1, with D maybe TRBD1 (6 bases). Germline loops: CDR1 MNHNS, CDR2 SASEGT. The length of the CDR3 is 15 residues. V was pared by 2 bases and J by 7 bases, with 15 bases between.

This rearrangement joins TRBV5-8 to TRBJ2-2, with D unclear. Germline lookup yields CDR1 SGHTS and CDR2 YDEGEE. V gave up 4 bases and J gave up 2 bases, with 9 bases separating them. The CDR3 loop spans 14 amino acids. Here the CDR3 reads CASSRYRNTGELFF. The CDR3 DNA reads TGTGCCAGCAGCCGTTACAGAAACACCGGGGAGCTGTTTTTT.

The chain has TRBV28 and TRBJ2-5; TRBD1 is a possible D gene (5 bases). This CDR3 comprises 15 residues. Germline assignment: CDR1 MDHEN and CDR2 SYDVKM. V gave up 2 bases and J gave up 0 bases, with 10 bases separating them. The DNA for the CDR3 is TGTGCCAGCAGTTTACCCCGACAGTACCAAGAGACCCAGTACTTC. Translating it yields CASSLPRQYQETQYF.

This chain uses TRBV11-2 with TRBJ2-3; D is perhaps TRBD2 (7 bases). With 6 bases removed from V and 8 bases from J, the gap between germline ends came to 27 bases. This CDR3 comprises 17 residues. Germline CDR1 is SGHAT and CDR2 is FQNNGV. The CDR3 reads CASRRPGRGPRRGTQYF. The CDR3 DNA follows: TGTGCCAGCAGGCGCCCGGGGCGGGGGCCACGGAGGGGTACGCAGTATTTT.

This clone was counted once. CDR3 DNA: TGTGCCAGCTCACCCGGGACAGGGGCTAGCGGGGGTATTCAGTACTTC. It is translated as CASSPGTGASGGIQYF. The rearrangement links TRBV18 to TRBJ2-4; tentatively, D is TRBD1 or TRBD2 (10 bases each). The CDR3 is 16 residues long. Germline V CDR1 and CDR2: KGHSH, LQKENI. V gave up 3 bases and J gave up 10 bases, with 22 bases separating them.

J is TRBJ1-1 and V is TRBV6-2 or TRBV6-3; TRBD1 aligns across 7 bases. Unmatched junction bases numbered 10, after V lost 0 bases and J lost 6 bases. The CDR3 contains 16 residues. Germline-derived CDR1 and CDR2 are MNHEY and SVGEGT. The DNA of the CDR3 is TGTGCCAGCAGTTACTCCATCAACAGGGGATTGCCTGAAGCTTTCTTT. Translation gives CASSYSINRGLPEAFF.

The CDR3: CASSLGTGVDEQYF. CDR3 bases: TGTGCCAGCAGCTTAGGGACAGGGGTGGACGAGCAGTACTTC. The rearrangement joins TRBV11-3 to TRBJ2-7, with 9 bases identical to TRBD1. This CDR3 is 14 amino acids long. CDR1 SGHNT and CDR2 YENEEA come from the germline V gene. The V and J ends lost 1 base and 5 bases, in that order; junction bases with no gene match: 3.

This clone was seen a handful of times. The CDR3 bases are TGTGCCAGCAGCGCAGCAACGGGGGGTGAAAAACTGTTTTTT. Residues: CASSAATGGEKLFF. V gene TRBV2 combines with J gene TRBJ1-4, with D maybe TRBD1 (5 bases). CDR1 and CDR2 from the germline V gene are SNHLY and FYNNEI. Between the trimmed V and J ends, which lost 6 bases and 7 bases, there was a span of 15 bases. The CDR3 sequence is 14 residues long.

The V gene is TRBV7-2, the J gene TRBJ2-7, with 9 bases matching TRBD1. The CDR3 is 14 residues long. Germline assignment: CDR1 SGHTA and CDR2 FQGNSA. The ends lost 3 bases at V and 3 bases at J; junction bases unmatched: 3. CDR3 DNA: TGTGCCAGCAGCTTGGGACAGGGATTCTACGAGCAGTACTTC. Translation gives CASSLGQGFYEQYF.

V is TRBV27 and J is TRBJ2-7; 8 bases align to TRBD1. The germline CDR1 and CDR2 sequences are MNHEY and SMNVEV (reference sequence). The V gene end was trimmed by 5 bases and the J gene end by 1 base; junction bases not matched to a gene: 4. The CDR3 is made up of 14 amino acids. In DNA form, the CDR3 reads TGTGCCAGCAGTCAGGGACAGGTATCCTACGAGCAGTACTTC. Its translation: CASSQGQVSYEQYF.

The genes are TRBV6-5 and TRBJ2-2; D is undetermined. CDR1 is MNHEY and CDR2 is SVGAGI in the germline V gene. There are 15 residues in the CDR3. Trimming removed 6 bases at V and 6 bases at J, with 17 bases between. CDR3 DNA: TGTGCCAGCAGCGACCCTAGTAGGTGGGCCGGGGAGCTGTTTTTT. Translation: CASSDPSRWAGELFF.

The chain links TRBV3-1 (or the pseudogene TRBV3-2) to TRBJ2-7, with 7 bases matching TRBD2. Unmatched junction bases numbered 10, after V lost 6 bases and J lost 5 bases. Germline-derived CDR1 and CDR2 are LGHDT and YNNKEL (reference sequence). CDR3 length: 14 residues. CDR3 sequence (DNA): TGTGCCAGCAGTCATAACTGGGGGGGGGACGAGCAGTACTTC. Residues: CASSHNWGGDEQYF.

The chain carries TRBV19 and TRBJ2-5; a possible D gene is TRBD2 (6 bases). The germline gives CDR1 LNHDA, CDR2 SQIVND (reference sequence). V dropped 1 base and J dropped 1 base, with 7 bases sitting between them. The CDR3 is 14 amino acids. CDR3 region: CASSIGGLQETQYF. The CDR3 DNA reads TGTGCCAGTAGTATAGGGGGACTCCAAGAGACCCAGTACTTC. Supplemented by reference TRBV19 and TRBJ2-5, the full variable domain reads DGGITQSPKYLFRKEGQNVTLSCEQNLNHDAMYWYRQDPGQGLRLIYYSQIVNDFQKGDIAEGYSVSREKKESFPLTVTSAQKNPTAFYLCASSIGGLQETQYFGPGTRLLVL.

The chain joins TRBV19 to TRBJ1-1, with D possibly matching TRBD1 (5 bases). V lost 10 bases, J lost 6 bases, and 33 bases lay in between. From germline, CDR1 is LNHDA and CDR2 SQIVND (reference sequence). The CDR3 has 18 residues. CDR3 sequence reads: CATTAIGGAGWLDSEAFF. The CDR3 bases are TGTGCCACTACGGCGATTGGAGGGGCAGGGTGGCTTGACTCTGAAGCTTTCTTT.

CDR3 in DNA: TGTGCCAGCAGTGAAGGGATCCTAGCGCAGGATACGCAGTATTTT. This gives the protein CASSEGILAQDTQYF. The chain couples TRBV2 to TRBJ2-3; perhaps TRBD2 as D (6 bases). From germline, CDR1 is SNHLY and CDR2 FYNNEI. The CDR3 is made up of 15 amino acids. Trimming took 1 base from V and 6 from J, leaving 14 bases between them.